The rows below give T cell receptor beta chains drawn from one sample of a study of CD8 T cells in Susac syndrome. TCRdb analysed the immunoSEQ multiplex PCR reads with MiXCR anew, one entry per CDR3 protein. The data contain more than 110,000 distinct CDR3 sequences, 90% to 95% of them singletons. Sequencing input: CD8+ T cells from PBMCs. These receptors all stem from a human donor in good health. Each CDR3 is given with its conserved first and last residue. The D gene is left open where the match is weak. Where a row states a size, it is once, few, many or the class of an expanded clone; other rows omit it.

TRBJ2-1 | TRBV25-1 | - | - | TGTGCCAGCAGACTACCCGGGAACTCCGGGAATGAGCAGTTCTTC | CASRLPGNSGNEQFF
TRBJ2-4 | TRBV12-3/TRBV12-4 | - | once | TGTGCCAGCAGTTTGTTTCAAGAGCTGGGAGAGGACATTCAGTACTTC | CASSLFQELGEDIQYF
TRBJ1-2 | TRBV5-1 | - | - | TGCGCCAGCAGCTTGTGGGTCCAGGCCTATGGCTACACCTTC | CASSLWVQAYGYTF
TRBJ1-2 | TRBV12-3/TRBV12-4 | TRBD1 | - | TGTGCCAGCAGCAGGGGGCGCTACTATGGCTACACCTTC | CASSRGRYYGYTF
TRBJ2-7 | TRBV12-3/TRBV12-4 | TRBD1 | - | TGTGCCAGCAGTACGGGACAGGGAGGCTACGAGCAGTACTTC | CASSTGQGGYEQYF
TRBJ2-2 | TRBV27 | - | - | TGTGCCAGCAGTCCCGAGGGAGGGGGAGTCCCCTTCGGGGAGCTGTTTTTT | CASSPEGGGVPFGELFF
TRBJ1-5 | TRBV6-5 | TRBD1 | few | TGTGCCAGCAGTTCGGGACAGGGCCGTCAGCCCCAGCATTTT | CASSSGQGRQPQHF
TRBJ2-1 | TRBV25-1 | - | - | TGTGCCAGCAGTGAAGTGGGAGGTTTTAGCGCCAATGAGCAGTTCTTC | CASSEVGGFSANEQFF
TRBJ2-3 | TRBV13 | - | - | TGTGCCAGCAGCCTATTTATCGAGGACACAGATACGCAGTATTTT | CASSLFIEDTDTQYF
TRBJ2-7 | TRBV28 | - | - | TGTGCCAGCAGTTTCCACTCCCCAGGGGAGCAGTACTTC | CASSFHSPGEQYF
TRBJ1-1 | TRBV29-1 | - | - | TGCAGCGTTAGGGACGGCATGAACACTGAAGCTTTCTTT | CSVRDGMNTEAFF
TRBJ2-1 | TRBV27 | - | - | TGTGCCAGCAGTTGGGGGGCGTCCGGTGAGCAGTTCTTC | CASSWGASGEQFF
TRBJ2-4 | TRBV27 | TRBD2 | - | TGTGCCAGCAGTTTATCCGGTGCGGGAGGGGCCAAAAACATTCAGTACTTC | CASSLSGAGGAKNIQYF
TRBJ2-7 | TRBV7-3 | - | - | TGTGCCAGCAGCCTGACAGTAGGCCACGAGCAGTACTTC | CASSLTVGHEQYF
TRBJ2-1 | TRBV30 | - | - | TGTGCCTGGAGTGTAGGTAGCGGAGGAAAAGATGAGCAGTTCTTC | CAWSVGSGGKDEQFF
TRBJ2-7 | TRBV12-3/TRBV12-4 | TRBD2 | - | TGTGCCAGCAGTTTCGGGACTAGCTGGGAGCAGTACTTC | CASSFGTSWEQYF
TRBJ2-1 | TRBV9 | - | - | TGTGCCAGCAGCGTAAGCCTGACGGGAAGTAGGGGGTGGGTAAATGAGCAGTTCTTC | CASSVSLTGSRGWVNEQFF
TRBJ2-7 | TRBV7-9 | TRBD2 | - | TGTGCCAGCAGCCCGGTCACTAGCGGGCGAGGGGAGCAGTACTTC | CASSPVTSGRGEQYF
TRBJ1-2 | TRBV27 | TRBD1 | - | TGTGCCAGCACGACAGGGGGCCGTGGCTACACCTTC | CASTTGGRGYTF
TRBJ1-2 | TRBV20-1 | - | - | TGCAGTGCTATAGGTACAGTGTCGGACTACACCTTC | CSAIGTVSDYTF
TRBJ2-7 | TRBV30 | - | once | TGTGCCTGGGGAGACAGCTCCTACGAGCAGTACTTC | CAWGDSSYEQYF
TRBJ1-5 | TRBV27 | - | - | TGTGCCAGCAGTTTGAGAGGGACGTATCAGCCCCAGCATTTT | CASSLRGTYQPQHF
TRBJ2-1 | TRBV7-9 | - | few | TGTGCCAGCAGCTTAGGAGACAATGAGCAGTTCTTC | CASSLGDNEQFF
TRBJ2-1 | TRBV6-2/TRBV6-3 | TRBD2 | - | TGTGCCAGCACAGCGGGAAGCTCCTACAATGAGCAGTTCTTC | CASTAGSSYNEQFF
TRBJ2-1 | TRBV7-2 | - | once | TGTGCCAGCAGCACGATCCACAATGAGCAGTTCTTC | CASSTIHNEQFF
TRBJ2-1 | TRBV5-6 | - | - | TGTGCCAGCAGCTTCGGCCACCTGGGGGACAATGAGCAGTTCTTC | CASSFGHLGDNEQFF
TRBJ1-1 | TRBV3-1 | - | - | TGTGCCAGCAGCCAAGAGGGGACACGAGGGCCTGAAGCTTTCTTT | CASSQEGTRGPEAFF
TRBJ2-5 | TRBV9 | - | - | TGTGCCAGCAGCGTATTTACAGGGCAAGAGACCCAGTACTTC | CASSVFTGQETQYF
TRBJ1-1 | TRBV6-5 | - | - | TGTGCCAGCAGTATCGGCCATGAAGCTTTCTTT | CASSIGHEAFF
TRBJ2-7 | TRBV29-1 | - | once | TGCAGCGTTGAAACCTTCAGGGCCGAGCAGTACTTC | CSVETFRAEQYF
TRBJ2-1 | TRBV13 | - | - | TGTGCCAGCAGCCCACCCTCGGAGGGGCGCAATGAGCAGTTCTTC | CASSPPSEGRNEQFF
TRBJ2-1 | TRBV20-1 | - | - | TGCAGTGCTAGAGAGTTACTCAATGAGCAGTTCTTC | CSARELLNEQFF
TRBJ1-2 | TRBV21-1 | - | - | TGTGCCAGCAGCAGCGAAGGGGATGCTGGCTACACCTTC | CASSSEGDAGYTF
TRBJ2-7 | TRBV29-1 | TRBD1 | - | TGCAGCGTTTTTTTAGGGACAGCCTCCTACGAGCAGTACTTC | CSVFLGTASYEQYF
TRBJ2-1 | TRBV4-2 | TRBD1 | - | TGTGCCAGCAGCCACTCGACAGGGGGTAATGAGCAGTTCTTC | CASSHSTGGNEQFF
TRBJ1-1 | TRBV15 | - | - | TGTGCCACCAGCAGAGATGAGGCAGGGTTACCTGAAGCTTTCTTT | CATSRDEAGLPEAFF
TRBJ1-1 | TRBV7-6 | - | - | TGTGCCAGCAGCGGACCGGGACATACCGAAGCTTTCTTT | CASSGPGHTEAFF
TRBJ2-7 | TRBV20-1 | - | - | TGCAGTGCTCCCAAGGGTTACGAGCAGTACTTC | CSAPKGYEQYF
TRBJ2-7 | TRBV9 | TRBD2 | - | TGTGCCAGCAGCCCTAGCGGGAGGGAATCCTACGAGCAGTACTTC | CASSPSGRESYEQYF
TRBJ2-1 | TRBV3-1 | TRBD2 | - | TGTGCCAGCAGCACTCTATCTAGCGGGAGTTCCTACAATGAGCAGTTCTTC | CASSTLSSGSSYNEQFF
TRBJ2-1 | TRBV29-1 | - | - | TGCAGCGGGAGATTTGACAATGAGCAGTTCTTC | CSGRFDNEQFF
TRBJ2-5 | TRBV28 | - | - | TGTGCCAGCAGTTCCCTCTGGTTTGTACAAGAGACCCAGTACTTC | CASSSLWFVQETQYF
TRBJ2-7 | TRBV20-1 | TRBD1 | - | TGCAGTGCTAGCCCGGGGGACAGGGGGTACGAGCAGTACTTC | CSASPGDRGYEQYF